Following are 32 T cell receptor beta chains from one sample sequenced in a study of PD-L1 blockade in urothelial cancer. Only in-frame clones appear in the TCRdb table, and some are missing; sequencing was by immunoSEQ multiplex PCR. The table records 45,000 to 65,000 clones, 75% to 90% of them present only once. This material consisted of PBMCs, taken around atezolizumab (anti-PD-L1) treatment. These receptors were taken from a man aged 40-55 years with urothelial cancer.

The genes are TRBV5-1 and TRBJ2-3; tentative D call: TRBD1 (6 bases). Germline V CDR1 and CDR2: SGHRS, YFSETQ. Trimming left V 3 bases short and J 1 base short, with 9 bases between. The CDR3 is made up of 14 amino acids. The CDR3 DNA reads TGCGCCAGCAGCTATGAGGGGGGCACAGATACGCAGTATTTT. Encoded protein: CASSYEGGTDTQYF.

The sample holds a few counts of this clone. The J gene is TRBJ1-2, the V gene TRBV13; 8 positions match TRBD1. Per the germline V gene, CDR1 is PRHDT and CDR2 is FYEKMQ (reference sequence). The V and J ends lost 5 bases and 3 bases, in that order; junction bases with no gene match: 2. The CDR3 is made up of 13 amino acids. CDR3 amino acids: CASSVQGDYGYTF. As DNA, the CDR3 is TGTGCCAGCAGCGTACAGGGGGACTATGGCTACACCTTC.

This chain connects TRBV6-6 to TRBJ2-5; no firm D call. The CDR3 contains 11 residues. V lost 8 bases to trimming and J lost 0 bases, with 4 bases between them. Germline values: CDR1 MNHNY, CDR2 SVGAGI (reference sequence). The CDR3 nucleotides are TGTGCCAGCCAGGACCAAGAGACCCAGTACTTC. It is translated as CASQDQETQYF.

The chain couples TRBV14 to TRBJ2-1; a possible D gene is TRBD2 (5 bases). The germline V gene has CDR1 SGHDN and CDR2 FVKESK. Trimming removed 1 base from V and 6 bases from J, with 10 bases in between. CDR3 length: 14 amino acids. The CDR3 coding sequence is TGTGCCAGCAGCCAAGCGGACTTTCTCAATGAGCAGTTCTTC. Its translation is CASSQADFLNEQFF.

This clone has just a few counts. V usage is TRBV15 and J usage is TRBJ1-1, with a tentative D call TRBD1 (5 bases). This CDR3 has 13 residues. The V and J ends lost 0 bases and 7 bases respectively, with 9 bases between them. Looked up from germline, CDR1 is LNHNV and CDR2 is YYDKDF (reference sequence). Here the CDR3 DNA reads TGTGCCACCAGCAGAGATGAACAGGTTGAAGCTTTCTTT. Protein: CATSRDEQVEAFF. The variable domain in full, completed from reference TRBV15 and TRBJ1-1, reads DAMVIQNPRYQVTQFGKPVTLSCSQTLNHNVMYWYQQKSSQAPKLLFHYYDKDFNNEADTPDNFQSRRPNTSFCFLDIRSPGLGDTAMYLCATSRDEQVEAFFGQGTRLTVV.

The V gene is TRBV7-3, the J gene TRBJ1-1, with D perhaps TRBD1 (6 bases). Germline loops: CDR1 SGHTA, CDR2 FQGTGA. With 4 bases removed from V and 0 bases from J, the gap between germline ends came to 12 bases. The CDR3 is 15 amino acids. CDR3 region: CASSSGVLVNTEAFF. The CDR3 nucleotides are TGTGCCAGCAGCTCAGGGGTATTGGTGAACACTGAAGCTTTCTTT.

The V gene is TRBV28, the J gene TRBJ2-5; no clear D gene. The germline gives CDR1 MDHEN, CDR2 SYDVKM. Trimming removed 5 bases at V and 2 bases at J, with 21 bases between. The length of the CDR3 is 17 residues. CDR3 nucleotides: TGTGCCAGCAGTCTGCTCCCGACATTGGGCCCACAAGAGACCCAGTACTTC. It yields the protein CASSLLPTLGPQETQYF.

The chain combines TRBV27 with TRBJ2-7, with 11 bases that match TRBD2. Germline V gene data show CDR1 as MNHEY and CDR2 as SMNVEV (reference sequence). V trimming: 5 bases; J trimming: 3 bases; junction bases outside the gene matches: 3. CDR3 length: 14 amino acids. This chain's CDR3 is CASSPTSGIYEQYF. Written as DNA, the CDR3 is TGTGCCAGCAGTCCGACTAGCGGGATCTACGAGCAGTACTTC.

The chain recombines TRBV9 with TRBJ2-3; D is perhaps TRBD2 (6 bases). V dropped 4 bases and J dropped 6 bases, with 27 bases sitting between them. This CDR3 is built from 18 residues. Germline-derived CDR1 and CDR2 are SGDLS and YYNGEE. The CDR3 region is CASSLRGGTYLPRDTQYF. CDR3 DNA sequence: TGTGCCAGCAGCCTTAGAGGCGGGACTTATCTCCCACGGGATACGCAGTATTTT.

The V gene is TRBV27, the J gene TRBJ2-7, with D perhaps TRBD1 (7 bases). The CDR3 has 15 residues. V was cut by 3 bases and J by 1 base, with 13 bases left in between. CDR1 is MNHEY, CDR2 SMNVEV, per germline (reference sequence). CDR3 bases: TGTGCCAGCAGTTTTCGTCCAGGGGGGTCCTACGAGCAGTACTTC. This translates into CASSFRPGGSYEQYF.

The rearrangement uses TRBV4-1 and TRBJ1-1; D ambiguous. Germline CDR1 is MGHRA and CDR2 is YSYEKL. The CDR3 sequence is 14 residues long. With 0 bases removed from V and 5 bases from J, the gap between germline ends came to 10 bases. This CDR3 is CASSQDLPETEAFF. DNA of the CDR3: TGCGCCAGCAGCCAAGACCTCCCGGAGACTGAAGCTTTCTTT.

The genes are TRBV28 and TRBJ1-2; perhaps TRBD1 as D (6 bases). The CDR3 length is 17 residues. The V gene's germline CDR1 is MDHEN and CDR2 SYDVKM. Trimming shortened V by 8 bases and J by 0 bases, and 22 bases separated the two germline ends. CDR3 nucleotide sequence: TGTGCCAGCGACGCCCCCCAGACAGGAAAAGCTAACTATGGCTACACCTTC. Translation: CASDAPQTGKANYGYTF.

The rearrangement joins TRBV30 to TRBJ1-1; D gene unclear. The length of the CDR3 is 13 residues. Germline assignment: CDR1 GTSNPN and CDR2 SVGIG (reference sequence). V gave up 4 bases and J gave up 11 bases, with 20 bases separating them. The CDR3 nucleotides are TGTGCCTGGACTCCTTGGGAAGGTCGGGAGGCTTTCTTT. Amino acids: CAWTPWEGREAFF.

The chain employs TRBV30 and TRBJ1-1; 7 bases fit TRBD1. Germline V lookup: CDR1 GTSNPN, CDR2 SVGIG (reference sequence). J was trimmed by 1 base and V by 5 bases; bases with no gene match: 4. This CDR3 has 13 residues. The CDR3 region is CAWVGQSNTEAFF. Written as DNA, the CDR3 is TGTGCCTGGGTGGGACAGTCGAACACTGAAGCTTTCTTT.

The rearrangement joins TRBV28 to TRBJ1-5, with a weak D call TRBD1 (6 bases). The V gene's germline CDR1 is MDHEN and CDR2 SYDVKM. V was trimmed by 6 bases and J by 4 bases, leaving 16 bases between them. The CDR3 consists of 15 residues. In DNA, the CDR3 is TGTGCCAGCAGGTCACCACAGGGTTATAATCAGCCCCAGCATTTT. Amino acids: CASRSPQGYNQPQHF. Using reference TRBV28 and TRBJ1-5 for the parts outside the CDR3, the full variable domain is DVKVTQSSRYLVKRTGEKVFLECVQDMDHENMFWYRQDPGLGLRLIYFSYDVKMKEKGDIPEGYSVSREKKERFSLILESASTNQTSMYLCASRSPQGYNQPQHFGDGTRLSIL.

This chain connects TRBV4-3 to TRBJ2-7, with D possibly TRBD1 on 5 matching bases. Looked up from germline, CDR1 is LGHNA and CDR2 is YSLEER. This CDR3 comprises 14 residues. V was trimmed by 1 base and J by 3 bases, leaving 10 bases between them. CDR3 bases: TGCGCCAGCAGCCAAGCCCTAGGGGACTACGAGCAGTACTTC. Its translation is CASSQALGDYEQYF.

This chain joins TRBV5-1 and TRBJ1-2; no clear D gene. Germline V gives CDR1 SGHRS, CDR2 YFSETQ. Trimming removed 3 bases from V and 3 bases from J, with 12 bases in between. The CDR3 is 14 amino acids. The CDR3 DNA reads TGCGCCAGCAGCTCGGGAGGGCTGGACTATGGCTACACCTTC. As protein: CASSSGGLDYGYTF.

Concerning this clone itself: This CDR3 is also generated by other DNA sequences in the sample. The CDR3 coding sequence is TGTGCCAGCAGCCCCGGGACAGGCCCCTACGAGCAGTACTTC. Its protein is CASSPGTGPYEQYF. The chain is built from TRBV7-3 and TRBJ2-7; 8 bases line up with TRBD1. V lost 5 bases to trimming and J lost 2 bases; unmatched junction nucleotides: 5. Per the germline V gene, CDR1 is SGHTA and CDR2 is FQGTGA. CDR3 size: 14 residues.

V and J are TRBV7-6 and TRBJ2-1; D may be TRBD1 (6 bases). Germline CDR1 is SGHVS and CDR2 is FNYEAQ. CDR3 length equals 14 residues. Trimming removed 4 bases at V and 5 bases at J, with 12 bases between. CDR3: CASSSRGFNNEQFF. The CDR3 DNA is TGTGCCAGCAGCTCCAGGGGTTTCAACAATGAGCAGTTCTTC.

V usage is TRBV6-5 and J usage is TRBJ1-1; a weak D match, TRBD1 (5 bases). Germline CDR1 reads MNHEY; CDR2 reads SVGAGI. V was trimmed by 7 bases and J by 7 bases, leaving 10 bases between them. The length of the CDR3 is 11 residues. This CDR3 is CASKKGIEAFF. CDR3 in DNA: TGTGCCAGCAAGAAGGGGATTGAAGCTTTCTTT.

The gene calls are TRBV9 and TRBJ2-2, with 9 bases aligning to TRBD2. V lost 4 bases to trimming and J lost 4 bases; unmatched junction nucleotides: 8. From germline, CDR1 is SGDLS and CDR2 YYNGEE. The CDR3 has 16 residues. CDR3 protein: CASSPLSGSPTGELFF. The CDR3, as DNA: TGTGCCAGCAGCCCCCTTAGCGGGAGCCCCACCGGGGAGCTGTTTTTT.

The V and J genes are TRBV13 and TRBJ2-3; 10 nucleotides line up with TRBD2. Germline lookup yields CDR1 PRHDT and CDR2 FYEKMQ (reference sequence). The CDR3 covers 15 residues. V lost 5 bases, J lost 2 bases, and 4 bases stayed unmatched. The CDR3 spells CASSRTSGSTDTQYF. In nucleotides, the CDR3 is TGTGCCAGCAGCCGGACTAGCGGATCCACAGATACGCAGTATTTT.

This rearrangement joins TRBV5-5 to TRBJ2-7; 9 bases fit TRBD1. After removal of 4 bases from V and 4 bases from J, the junction contained 9 bases not matched to a gene. The CDR3 totals 15 residues. The germline V gene has CDR1 SGHKS and CDR2 YYEKEE (reference sequence). The CDR3 nucleotides read TGTGCCAGCAGCCGTCAACAGGGGGCGACGTACGAGCAGTACTTC. Protein product: CASSRQQGATYEQYF.

CDR3 DNA sequence: TGTGCCAGCAGCGAGACTACAGGGGCCGCAACTAGAAACACCATATATTTT. This codes for CASSETTGAATRNTIYF. The chain couples TRBV9 to TRBJ1-3; 7 bases agree with TRBD1. Looked up from germline, CDR1 is SGDLS and CDR2 is YYNGEE. V trimming: 3 bases; J trimming: 5 bases; junction bases outside the gene matches: 14. This CDR3 region has 17 residues.

This clone has a handful of counts. This CDR3 is CATKEGGGNTIYF. DNA for the CDR3: TGTGCCACCAAAGAGGGTGGCGGAAACACCATATATTTT. The chain links TRBV19 to TRBJ1-3, with D unresolved. The CDR3 is 13 amino acids. The germline CDR1 and CDR2 sequences are LNHDA and SQIVND (reference sequence). V was clipped by 10 bases and J by 4 bases, with 14 bases between them. Combining the CDR3 with reference TRBV19 and TRBJ1-3 gives the whole variable domain DGGITQSPKYLFRKEGQNVTLSCEQNLNHDAMYWYRQDPGQGLRLIYYSQIVNDFQKGDIAEGYSVSREKKESFPLTVTSAQKNPTAFYLCATKEGGGNTIYFGEGSWLTVV.

The chain joins TRBV30 to TRBJ1-5; 7 bases are a match to TRBD1. V trimming: 5 bases; J trimming: 4 bases; junction bases outside the gene matches: 8. The CDR3 runs 14 residues. Germline V gene lookup returns CDR1 GTSNPN and CDR2 SVGIG (reference sequence). As DNA, the CDR3 is TGTGCCTGGTCTCCGGGACAGCGGAATCAGCCCCAGCATTTT. It translates to CAWSPGQRNQPQHF.

The chain links TRBV7-8 to TRBJ2-7; D uncertain. The CDR3 extends over 13 amino acids. Germline lookup yields CDR1 SGHVS and CDR2 FQNEAQ. Trimming left V 5 bases short and J 2 bases short, with 10 bases between. The CDR3 region has the DNA TGTGCCAGCAGCCCTTCTTATACCTACGAGCAGTACTTC. The encoded protein is CASSPSYTYEQYF.

The V and J genes are TRBV28 and TRBJ2-5; TRBD1 matches at 10 bases. The CDR3 is 14 residues long. J gave up 5 bases and V 5 bases, and 5 bases lay outside the gene matches. Germline CDR1 is MDHEN and CDR2 is SYDVKM. CDR3 protein: CASSRDRGGETQYF. In DNA, the CDR3 is TGTGCCAGCAGTCGGGACAGGGGTGGCGAGACCCAGTACTTC.

This rearrangement joins TRBV7-2 to TRBJ2-5; 12 bases map to TRBD2. Trimming removed 8 bases from V and 5 bases from J; junction bases left unmatched: 9. The CDR3 has 15 residues. Germline loops: CDR1 SGHTA, CDR2 FQGNSA. The CDR3 sequence is CASLAGGPWGETQYF. In nucleotides, the CDR3 is TGTGCCAGCCTAGCGGGAGGGCCTTGGGGGGAGACCCAGTACTTC.

This chain uses TRBV9 with TRBJ2-7; TRBD2 matches 10 bases. The germline CDR1 and CDR2 sequences are SGDLS and YYNGEE. The CDR3 is 17 residues long. The V segment lost 4 bases and the J segment 2 bases; nucleotides outside the gene matches: 12. CDR3 region: CASSPWPSGSTPYEQYF. CDR3 in DNA: TGTGCCAGCAGCCCTTGGCCTAGCGGGAGCACGCCCTACGAGCAGTACTTC.

This chain joins TRBV20-1 and TRBJ2-1; D gene unclear. This CDR3 is 11 amino acids long. Trimming stripped 6 bases from V and 9 bases from J, with 12 bases between. Germline V gene data show CDR1 as DFQATT and CDR2 as SNEGSKA (reference sequence). The CDR3 DNA is TGCAGTGCCACCCCCCCCAGTGAGCAGTTCTTC. Translation: CSATPPSEQFF.

V is TRBV19 and J is TRBJ2-7; a possible D gene is TRBD2 (6 bases). In germline, CDR1 is LNHDA, CDR2 SQIVND (reference sequence). CDR3 length equals 14 residues. Trimming cost V 3 bases and J 3 bases, with 12 bases left between them. The CDR3 reads CASSILAEHYEQYF. The CDR3 DNA is TGTGCCAGTAGTATCTTAGCGGAACACTACGAGCAGTACTTC.